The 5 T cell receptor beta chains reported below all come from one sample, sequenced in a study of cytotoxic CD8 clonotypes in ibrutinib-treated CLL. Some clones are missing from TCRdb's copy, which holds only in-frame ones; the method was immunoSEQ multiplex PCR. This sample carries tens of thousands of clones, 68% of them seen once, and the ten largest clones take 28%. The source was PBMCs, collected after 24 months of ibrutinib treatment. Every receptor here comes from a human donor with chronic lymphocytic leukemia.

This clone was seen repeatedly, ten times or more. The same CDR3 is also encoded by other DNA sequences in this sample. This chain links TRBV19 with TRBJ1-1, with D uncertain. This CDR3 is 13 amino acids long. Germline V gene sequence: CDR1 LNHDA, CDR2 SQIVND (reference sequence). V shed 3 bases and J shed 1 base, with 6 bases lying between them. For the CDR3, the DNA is TGTGCCAGTAGTATTTCCGGGAACACTGAAGCTTTCTTT. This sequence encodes CASSISGNTEAFF. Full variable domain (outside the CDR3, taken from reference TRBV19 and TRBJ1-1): DGGITQSPKYLFRKEGQNVTLSCEQNLNHDAMYWYRQDPGQGLRLIYYSQIVNDFQKGDIAEGYSVSREKKESFPLTVTSAQKNPTAFYLCASSISGNTEAFFGQGTRLTVV.

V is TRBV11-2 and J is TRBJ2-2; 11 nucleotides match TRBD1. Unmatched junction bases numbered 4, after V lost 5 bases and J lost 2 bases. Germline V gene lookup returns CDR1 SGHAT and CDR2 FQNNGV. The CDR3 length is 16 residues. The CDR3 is CASSRGTGGNTGELFF. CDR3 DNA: TGTGCCAGCAGCCGAGGGACAGGGGGAAACACCGGGGAGCTGTTTTTT.

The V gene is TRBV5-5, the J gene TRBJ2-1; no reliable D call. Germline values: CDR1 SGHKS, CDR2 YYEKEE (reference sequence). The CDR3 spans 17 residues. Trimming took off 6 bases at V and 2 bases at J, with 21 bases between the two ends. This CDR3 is CASTQAPTVGAYNEQFF. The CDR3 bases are TGTGCCAGCACCCAAGCCCCAACAGTTGGGGCCTACAATGAGCAGTTCTTC.

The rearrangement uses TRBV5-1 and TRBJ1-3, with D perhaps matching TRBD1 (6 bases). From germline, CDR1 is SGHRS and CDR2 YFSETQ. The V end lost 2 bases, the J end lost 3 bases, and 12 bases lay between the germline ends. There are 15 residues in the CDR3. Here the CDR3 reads CASSFGGARGNTIYF. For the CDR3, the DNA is TGCGCCAGCAGCTTTGGGGGGGCGCGTGGAAACACCATATATTTT.

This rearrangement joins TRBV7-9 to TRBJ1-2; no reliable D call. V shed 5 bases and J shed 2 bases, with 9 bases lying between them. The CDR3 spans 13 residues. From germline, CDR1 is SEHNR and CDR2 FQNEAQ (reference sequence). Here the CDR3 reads CASSKGLNYGYTF. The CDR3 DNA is TGTGCCAGCAGCAAGGGTCTGAACTATGGCTACACCTTC.